A single sample gave rise to the 5 T cell receptor beta chains below, sequenced in a study of cytomegalovirus exposure and HLA in healthy donors. The data were produced by immunoSEQ multiplex PCR, yet TCRdb's version contains in-frame clones alone and is incomplete. Among 150,000 to 200,000 clones listed, about 82% were seen once. Material for sequencing was PBMCs. These receptor sequences come from a young man in good health and CMV-seropositive.

Only one count was recorded for this clone. The chain carries TRBV4-3 and TRBJ1-5; 7 nucleotides match TRBD1. After removal of 4 bases from V and 9 bases from J, the junction contained 9 bases not matched to a gene. Germline V CDR1 and CDR2: LGHNA, YSLEER. CDR3 length equals 14 residues. For the CDR3, the DNA is TGCGCCAGCAGCCCTAGTGGAGGGGGCGGGCCCCAGCATTTT. As protein: CASSPSGGGGPQHF.

This clone was observed a single time. The genes are TRBV6-6 and TRBJ2-7; 7 nucleotides align to TRBD2. Germline assignment: CDR1 MNHNY and CDR2 SVGAGI (reference sequence). With V trimmed by 0 bases and J by 3 bases, 5 bases remained unmatched. The CDR3 has 15 residues. The CDR3 reads CASSYSGTTRYEQYF. CDR3 DNA sequence: TGTGCCAGCAGTTACTCCGGGACTACTCGCTACGAGCAGTACTTC.

The chain's CDR3 is CASRRGYDQAFF. DNA of the CDR3: TGTGCCAGCAGGAGGGGGTATGACCAAGCTTTCTTT. The chain has TRBV7-2 and TRBJ1-1, with D maybe TRBD1 (6 bases). V lost 6 bases, J lost 9 bases, and 14 bases lay in between. The CDR3 contains 12 residues. Per the germline V gene, CDR1 is SGHTA and CDR2 is FQGNSA.

The V gene is TRBV7-6, the J gene TRBJ1-2, with no clear D. There are 15 residues in the CDR3. Deletions cut 0 bases from V and 4 bases from J, with 12 bases between. CDR1 is SGHVS, CDR2 FNYEAQ, per germline. CDR3 coding DNA: TGTGCCAGCAGCTTAGCTAGTGCCGCCATCTATGGCTACACCTTC. This gives the protein CASSLASAAIYGYTF.

The V and J genes are TRBV4-3 and TRBJ1-2; D gene uncertain. Per germline, CDR1 LGHNA and CDR2 YSLEER. This CDR3 is 12 amino acids long. Trimming cost V 1 base and J 14 bases, with 14 bases left between them. The CDR3 DNA sequence: TGCGCCAGCAGCCAAGTTGACGGACTAGTAACCTTC. Protein: CASSQVDGLVTF.